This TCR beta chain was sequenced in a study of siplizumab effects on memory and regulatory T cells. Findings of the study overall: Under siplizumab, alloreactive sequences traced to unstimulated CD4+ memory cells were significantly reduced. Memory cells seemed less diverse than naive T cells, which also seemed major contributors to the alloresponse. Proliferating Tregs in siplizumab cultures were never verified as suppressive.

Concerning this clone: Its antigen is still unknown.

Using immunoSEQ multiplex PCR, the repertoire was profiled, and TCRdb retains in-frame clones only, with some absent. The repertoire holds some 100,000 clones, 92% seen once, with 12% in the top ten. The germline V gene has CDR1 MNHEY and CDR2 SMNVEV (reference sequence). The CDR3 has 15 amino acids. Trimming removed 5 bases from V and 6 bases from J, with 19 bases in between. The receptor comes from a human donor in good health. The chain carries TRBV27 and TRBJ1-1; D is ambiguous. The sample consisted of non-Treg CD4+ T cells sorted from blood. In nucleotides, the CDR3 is TGTGCCAGCAGTCCCCCGTGGCCCCGGAAGGCTGAAGCTTTCTTT. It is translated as CASSPPWPRKAEAFF.